A single T cell receptor (beta chain) is shown here with its context. Its antigen is unidentified. The data were taken from a study of vaccination and CD4 T cells after COVID-19. Treatment in this sample: roughly 11-day PBMC culture with coronavirus spike peptide pools or control peptides (ViraFEST assay). Cultured CD4+ T cell DNA was sequenced using the Oncomine TCR Beta short-read assay. TCRdb ran MiXCR on the PCR reads and lists one entry per CDR3 protein. The data contain 15,000 or so distinct CDR3 sequences, around 40% of them singletons. V was trimmed by 0 bases and J by 5 bases, leaving 10 bases between them. The CDR3 totals 14 residues.

The sequencing here drew on CD4+ T cells from blood, cultured in vitro, taken before SARS-CoV-2 vaccination. The chain employs TRBV23-1 and TRBJ1-2; D call uncertain. TRBV23-1 is marked as an open reading frame, function uncertain. The source of this sequence is a human donor who had recovered from COVID-19. CDR3 loop: CASSQSPGQYGYTF. The CDR3 region has the DNA TGCGCCAGCAGTCAATCGCCAGGTCAGTATGGCTACACCTTC.